The T cell receptor beta chain described here comes from a study of blood T cell repertoires in COVID-19. As for the study in general: Both acute and convalescent COVID-19 samples were obtained from the United States, Italy and Spain. From T cells, B-cell-depleted T cells, or PBMCs came the material, which was cDNA or gDNA.

As originally analysed: The authors estimated nucleated cell counts from reference gene primer amplification. The data were produced by immunoSEQ multiplex PCR, yet TCRdb's version contains in-frame clones alone and is incomplete. That table gives V, J and clone size, and the DNA gave D and trimming. Of 150,000 or so clones listed, under 90% are singletons. Germline CDR1 reads KGHDR; CDR2 reads SFDVKD. The CDR3 runs to 16 residues. V lost 4 bases and J lost 3; bases outside the gene matches: 10. V gene TRBV24-1 combines with J gene TRBJ2-5, with 7 bases that match TRBD1. Specimen: peripheral blood. The TCR originated in a human donor in a cohort sampled during active COVID-19. This CDR3 is CATSEAGQVGKETQYF. CDR3 bases: TGTGCCACCAGTGAAGCCGGACAGGTCGGGAAAGAGACCCAGTACTTC.